The sequence of this TCR beta chain was determined in a study of blood T cell repertoires in COVID-19. Study summary: COVID-19 samples, acute and convalescent, were from the United States, Italy and Spain. PBMCs, B-cell-depleted T cells, or T cells provided the cDNA or gDNA that made up the material.

The CDR3 sequence is 15 residues long. Trimming at V came to 5 bases and at J to 0 bases, leaving 2 bases not matched to a gene. Germline V gene data show CDR1 as SEHNR and CDR2 as FQNEAQ (reference sequence). Authors' methods: Nucleated cell counts were estimated from reference gene primer amplification. Profiled with immunoSEQ multiplex PCR; TCRdb holds only in-frame clones, not every one. Clonal size and the V and J genes are those of that table, whereas D and trimming came from the DNA. Here the sample spans a few hundred thousand clones, roughly 80% being singletons. This clone was seen only once.

The receptor was derived from a man in his 60s with acute or convalescent COVID-19. V and J are TRBV7-9 and TRBJ1-5, with 9 bases aligning to TRBD1. Sequenced material: peripheral blood. The CDR3 loop reads CASSPTGGSNQPQHF. The CDR3 DNA reads TGTGCCAGCAGCCCGACAGGGGGTAGCAATCAGCCCCAGCATTTT.